This entry is about one T cell receptor (beta chain). Its antigen remains unknown. This specimen comes from a study of cytomegalovirus exposure and HLA in healthy donors. Study findings and constraints: Later analysis revealed greater clonal expansion in HLA-associated TCR beta chains than in equally common others. Per published accounts, TCR beta sequences correctly predicted the HLA-A and HLA-B alleles of most subjects.

The primer mix had 60 Vbeta and 13 Jbeta primers. Assay: immunoSEQ multiplex PCR; the TCRdb copy retains only in-frame clones and omits some. The sample consists of about 190,000 clones, more than 80% of them appearing once. From germline, CDR1 is SQVTM and CDR2 ANQGSEA. V was pared by 5 bases and J by 0 bases, with 22 bases between. CDR3 size: 17 residues. The clonotype originates from a woman aged 45 to 65 in good health and CMV-seropositive. This chain connects TRBV29-1 to TRBJ2-5; D perhaps matches TRBD1 (6 bases). Sequencing was done on a sample of PBMCs. Here the CDR3 DNA reads TGCAGCGTTCAACATTGGGGGCAGGCCCCGTACCAAGAGACCCAGTACTTC. Its translation: CSVQHWGQAPYQETQYF.